Listed below are T cell receptor beta chains from one sample, sequenced in a study of early T cells in non-severe SARS-CoV-2 infection. TCRdb re-analysed the 5' RACE reads in MiXCR, keeping a single row per CDR3 protein. The sample shows about 110,000 distinct CDR3 sequences, around 12% of them seen only once. The source material was whole blood, sampled at baseline. These receptors were collected from an adult who was a healthcare worker with PCR-confirmed SARS-CoV-2 infection or an uninfected control (not recorded which). Both conserved end residues are part of each CDR3. Each record gives: D gene, V gene, clone size, J gene, CDR3 protein, CDR3 DNA. D genes are given only for firm matches. The size of a clone is reported for some rows only, either as once, few or many, or as a class for expanded clones.

>-|TRBV7-9|few|TRBJ2-7
CASSFGGLLYEQYF
TGTGCCAGCAGCTTCGGCGGGCTACTTTACGAGCAGTACTTC
>-|TRBV7-6|many|TRBJ2-7
CASSLRVGDEQYF
TGTGCCAGCAGCTTGAGGGTAGGGGACGAGCAGTACTTC
>-|TRBV10-1|few|TRBJ1-5
CASSEGNQPQHF
TGCGCCAGCAGTGAGGGAAATCAGCCCCAGCATTTT
>-|TRBV4-1|many|TRBJ2-1
CASSQEDSPYNEQFF
TGCGCCAGCAGCCAAGAGGACAGCCCTTACAATGAGCAGTTCTTC
>-|TRBV2|few|TRBJ1-6
CASKQGVASPLHF
TGTGCCAGTAAACAGGGTGTCGCTTCACCCCTCCACTTT
>TRBD2|TRBV12-3/TRBV12-4|few|TRBJ2-5
CASSTSGGQETQYF
TGTGCCAGCAGTACTAGCGGGGGCCAAGAGACCCAGTACTTC
>TRBD2|TRBV5-1|many|TRBJ2-1
CASSPTSGTYNEQFF
TGCGCCAGCAGCCCGACTAGCGGGACATACAATGAGCAGTTCTTC
>-|TRBV3-1|few|TRBJ1-2
CASSHATGERGYTF
TGTGCCAGCAGCCATGCGACAGGCGAGCGCGGCTACACCTTC
>-|TRBV3-1|many|TRBJ1-1
CASSQGFAEAFF
TGTGCCAGCAGCCAAGGGTTCGCTGAAGCTTTCTTT
>-|TRBV20-1|-|TRBJ1-1
CSARGGVNTEAFF
TGCAGTGCTAGAGGGGGCGTGAACACTGAAGCTTTCTTT
>-|TRBV29-1|-|TRBJ2-4
CSVAAYRAGAKKIQYF
TGCAGCGTTGCCGCTTACAGGGCTGGGGCCAAAAAGATTCAGTACTTC
>TRBD2|TRBV7-9|many|TRBJ2-1
CASSQGLAGAEYSYNEQFF
TGTGCCAGCAGCCAGGGACTAGCGGGAGCAGAATACTCCTACAATGAGCAGTTCTTC
>-|TRBV20-1|-|TRBJ1-1
CSARRQSEAFF
TGCAGTGCTCGTAGACAGTCTGAAGCTTTCTTT
>-|TRBV29-1|few|TRBJ1-1
CSVGGGLMNTEAFF
TGCAGCGTTGGGGGAGGACTCATGAACACTGAAGCTTTCTTT
>TRBD1|TRBV13|many|TRBJ1-1
CAVPPSAGGNTEAFF
TGTGCCGTACCCCCCTCAGCAGGGGGAAACACTGAAGCTTTCTTT
>-|TRBV6-6|many|TRBJ2-3
CASGDTQYF
TGTGCCAGCGGAGATACGCAGTATTTT
>-|TRBV12-3/TRBV12-4|-|TRBJ1-1
CASSQFPVNTEAFF
TGTGCCAGCAGTCAGTTTCCAGTGAACACTGAAGCTTTCTTT
>-|TRBV29-1|-|TRBJ1-1
CSVDPEAFF
TGCAGCGTTGATCCTGAAGCTTTCTTT
>-|TRBV18|once|TRBJ1-2
CASSPLAGGDNCGYTF
TGTGCCAGCTCACCACTAGCGGGGGGTGACAACTGTGGCTACACCTTC
>-|TRBV9|-|TRBJ2-1
CASSREGYDEQFF
TGTGCCAGCAGCAGGGAAGGGTACGATGAGCAGTTCTTC
>TRBD1|TRBV7-2|few|TRBJ2-3
CASSLASQGARNTQYF
TGTGCCAGCAGCTTAGCATCCCAGGGGGCGCGAAATACGCAGTATTTT
>-|TRBV7-8|many|TRBJ1-2
CASSYDKGYGYTF
TGTGCCAGCAGCTACGACAAGGGCTATGGCTACACCTTC
>-|TRBV6-6|-|TRBJ1-1
CASSPGAEAFF
TGTGCCAGCAGTCCGGGAGCTGAAGCTTTCTTT
>-|TRBV27|few|TRBJ2-5
CASSSRTATSFHRQETQYF
TGTGCCAGCAGTTCCAGGACAGCCACTTCTTTTCACCGCCAAGAGACCCAGTACTTC
>TRBD1|TRBV28|few|TRBJ1-1
CASRVTGGSAFF
TGTGCCAGCAGGGTAACAGGGGGCTCGGCTTTCTTT
>-|TRBV9|many|TRBJ2-2
CASSPGHTNTGELFF
TGTGCCAGCAGCCCCGGACATACGAACACCGGGGAGCTGTTTTTT
>TRBD1|TRBV28|few|TRBJ1-1
CASSSPGGSRTEAFF
TGTGCCAGCAGTTCCCCAGGGGGCTCTAGGACTGAAGCTTTCTTT
>-|TRBV28|-|TRBJ2-4
CASRWGTKNIQYF
TGTGCCAGTAGATGGGGCACCAAAAACATTCAGTACTTC
>-|TRBV4-1|many|TRBJ1-1
CASRGFLRGTEAFF
TGCGCCAGCAGGGGGTTTTTACGGGGGACTGAAGCTTTCTTT
>TRBD2|TRBV24-1|-|TRBJ2-1
CATSDLTSGRGNEQFF
TGTGCCACCAGTGATTTGACTAGCGGGAGAGGGAATGAGCAGTTCTTC
>-|TRBV19|few|TRBJ1-2
CASSINGGRYGYTF
TGTGCCAGTAGTATTAACGGCGGGCGCTATGGCTACACCTTC
>-|TRBV6-1|few|TRBJ2-7
CASSQGQLPYEQYF
TGTGCCAGCAGTCAAGGACAGCTACCCTACGAGCAGTACTTC
>TRBD2|TRBV20-1|-|TRBJ2-5
CSARLSGYQETQYF
TGCAGTGCTAGACTTAGCGGGTATCAAGAGACCCAGTACTTC
>-|TRBV2|-|TRBJ2-7
CASGVYYEQYF
TGTGCCAGCGGGGTATATTACGAGCAGTACTTC
>-|TRBV12-5|-|TRBJ1-2
CASGPRGRGYGYTF
TGTGCTAGTGGCCCCAGGGGCAGGGGCTATGGCTACACCTTC
>-|TRBV3-1|-|TRBJ1-1
CASIGPSTEAFF
TGTGCCAGCATAGGACCATCCACTGAAGCTTTCTTT
>-|TRBV12-3/TRBV12-4|-|TRBJ2-5
CASSLDPSGETQYF
TGTGCCAGCAGTTTGGACCCCAGTGGAGAGACCCAGTACTTC
>-|TRBV11-2|-|TRBJ2-7
CASSDMDRRNRLEQYF
TGTGCCAGCAGCGATATGGACAGACGAAACCGGCTCGAGCAGTACTTC
>TRBD1|TRBV27|many|TRBJ1-2
CASSFTGGANGYTF
TGTGCCAGCAGTTTTACAGGGGGCGCCAATGGCTACACCTTC
>-|TRBV2|-|TRBJ1-5
CASSESGPDNQPQHF
TGTGCCAGCAGTGAATCGGGGCCAGACAATCAGCCCCAGCATTTT
>TRBD2|TRBV11-2|few|TRBJ2-7
CASSLSAPLTVAGEVYEQYF
TGTGCCAGCAGCTTATCCGCCCCTTTAACTGTAGCGGGAGAGGTCTACGAGCAGTACTTC
>-|TRBV29-1|-|TRBJ2-5
CSVAKTAIQETQYF
TGCAGCGTGGCTAAGACAGCGATCCAAGAGACCCAGTACTTC
>TRBD2|TRBV6-6|few|TRBJ2-3
CASSYSRTSGGADTQYF
TGTGCCAGCAGTTACTCCCGAACTAGCGGGGGGGCGGATACGCAGTATTTT
>-|TRBV3-1|few|TRBJ1-5
CASSAGRRGQPQHF
TGTGCCAGCAGCGCGGGTAGGAGGGGTCAGCCCCAGCATTTT
>-|TRBV6-5|few|TRBJ2-2
CASSYGLVYTGELFF
TGTGCCAGCAGTTACGGGCTGGTATACACCGGGGAGCTGTTTTTT
>TRBD1|TRBV5-4|few|TRBJ2-3
CASSWYPGQGVQDTQYF
TGTGCCAGCAGCTGGTATCCGGGACAGGGGGTTCAAGATACGCAGTATTTT
>-|TRBV4-1|few|TRBJ1-2
CASSLIIDRNYGYTF
TGCGCCAGCAGCCTTATTATCGACAGGAACTATGGCTACACCTTC
>-|TRBV7-9|-|TRBJ1-2
CASSLGIRGYTF
TGTGCCAGCAGCTTGGGGATACGTGGCTACACCTTC
>TRBD2|TRBV3-1|-|TRBJ2-3
CASSRSLRTSGDTQYF
TGTGCCAGCAGCCGCTCCCTTCGGACTAGCGGGGATACGCAGTATTTT
>TRBD1|TRBV10-2|-|TRBJ2-3
CASTPGQGHTDTQYF
TGCGCCAGCACCCCGGGACAGGGGCACACAGATACGCAGTATTTT
>-|TRBV28|-|TRBJ1-5
CASSSQGQPQHF
TGTGCCAGCAGTTCTCAGGGACAGCCCCAGCATTTT
>-|TRBV25-1|many|TRBJ1-1
CASSDRGNTEAFF
TGTGCCAGCAGTGACAGGGGGAACACTGAAGCTTTCTTT
>-|TRBV5-8|many|TRBJ1-5
CASSSTFGSRNQPQHF
TGTGCCAGCAGCTCAACTTTCGGGTCCCGCAATCAGCCCCAGCATTTT
>-|TRBV5-4|-|TRBJ2-7
CASSFGPYSYEQYF
TGTGCCAGCAGCTTTGGCCCTTACTCCTACGAGCAGTACTTC
>-|TRBV18|many|TRBJ1-1
CASSVGRPMGGNTEAFF
TGTGCCAGCTCGGTTGGACGGCCCATGGGGGGAAACACTGAAGCTTTCTTT
>-|TRBV6-6|-|TRBJ1-2
CASSLRDTGFYGYTF
TGTGCCAGCAGCCTTAGGGACACAGGATTCTATGGCTACACCTTC
>-|TRBV7-9|many|TRBJ1-5
CASSTFGNQPQHF
TGTGCCAGCAGTACATTCGGCAATCAGCCCCAGCATTTT
>-|TRBV5-4|few|TRBJ2-3
CASSFGTKTDTQYF
TGTGCCAGCAGCTTTGGGACAAAGACAGATACGCAGTATTTT
>-|TRBV12-5|-|TRBJ2-7
CASGPTTTLHEQYF
TGTGCTAGTGGCCCGACCACTACCCTACACGAGCAGTACTTC
>TRBD2|TRBV5-1|many|TRBJ2-1
CASSSLSGRSYNEQFF
TGCGCCAGCAGCTCCCTTAGCGGGAGGTCCTACAATGAGCAGTTCTTC